The 15 T cell receptor beta chains listed next were all sequenced from one sample in a study of cytomegalovirus exposure and HLA in healthy donors. The table came from immunoSEQ multiplex PCR; TCRdb's copy has only in-frame clones and leaves some out. The top ten clones hold approximately 0.84% of a sample with 330,000 or so clones, about nine tenths of them seen once. Material: PBMCs. The origin of the receptors is a woman between 18 and 30 years old in good health and CMV-seronegative.

The chain is built from TRBV2 and TRBJ2-5; 12 positions agree with TRBD2. J gave up 5 bases and V 4 bases, and 5 bases lay outside the gene matches. Germline V CDR1 and CDR2: SNHLY, FYNNEI. The CDR3 has 15 residues. The CDR3 here is CASSGLAGGMETQYF. CDR3 DNA: TGTGCCAGCAGTGGCCTAGCGGGAGGGATGGAGACCCAGTACTTC. Based on the CDR3 plus reference TRBV2 and TRBJ2-5, the full variable domain is EPEVTQTPSHQVTQMGQEVILRCVPISNHLYFYWYRQILGQKVEFLVSFYNNEISEKSEIFDDQFSVERPDGSNFTLKIRSTKLEDSAMYFCASSGLAGGMETQYFGPGTRLLVL.

V is TRBV7-2 and J is TRBJ1-5; D might be TRBD1 (5 bases). Germline V gene lookup returns CDR1 SGHTA and CDR2 FQGNSA. Trimming cost V 1 base and J 6 bases, with 13 bases left between them. The CDR3 has 15 amino acids. CDR3 loop: CASSLESRVGQPQHF. The DNA of the CDR3 is TGTGCCAGCAGCTTAGAATCCAGGGTAGGTCAGCCCCAGCATTTT.

A few counts support this clone. The chain employs TRBV7-6 and TRBJ2-1; tentative D call: TRBD1 (5 bases). Germline V gene lookup returns CDR1 SGHVS and CDR2 FNYEAQ. V lost 1 base, J lost 10 bases, and 17 bases lay in between. The CDR3 extends over 15 amino acids. The CDR3 bases are TGTGCCAGCAGCTTAGATATCTTGGGGCGTGGGGAGCAGTTCTTC. Translating it yields CASSLDILGRGEQFF.

In its sample, this clone was seen a few times. The chain carries TRBV4-3 and TRBJ2-5; D is ambiguous. V lost 4 bases, J lost 5 bases, and 11 bases lay in between. CDR3 length: 13 amino acids. Germline CDR1 LGHNA, CDR2 YSLEER. The CDR3 DNA reads TGCGCCAGCAGCCCCCAGCACGGGGAGACCCAGTACTTC. Encoded protein: CASSPQHGETQYF.

In its sample, this clone was seen a few times. This sequence joins TRBV28 and TRBJ1-2; no clear D gene. This CDR3 has 12 amino acids. Trimming took off 2 bases at V and 8 bases at J, with 9 bases between the two ends. CDR1 and CDR2 from the germline V gene are MDHEN and SYDVKM. The CDR3 spells CASSLRTGGYTF. CDR3 nucleotides: TGTGCCAGCAGTTTAAGGACGGGGGGCTACACCTTC.

V and J are TRBV9 and TRBJ2-3, with TRBD2 as a possible D gene (6 bases). Germline V gene sequence: CDR1 SGDLS, CDR2 YYNGEE. CDR3 size: 13 residues. V was shortened by 2 bases and J by 6 bases, with 10 bases between the two germline ends. CDR3 loop: CASSVRLEDTQYF. CDR3 nucleotides: TGTGCCAGCAGCGTGCGACTAGAGGATACGCAGTATTTT.

The rearrangement links TRBV28 to TRBJ2-7; possible D gene TRBD2, 6 bases. The CDR3 covers 14 residues. The V gene lost 3 bases and the J gene lost 5 bases, with 14 bases spanning the gap. Looked up from germline, CDR1 is MDHEN and CDR2 is SYDVKM. The CDR3 spells CASSLGLPGNEQYF. The DNA for the CDR3 is TGTGCCAGCAGTTTGGGACTTCCAGGGAACGAGCAGTACTTC.

The chain carries TRBV18 and TRBJ2-7, with TRBD1 as a possible D gene (5 bases). CDR3 length: 18 amino acids. V shed 6 bases and J shed 0 bases, with 24 bases lying between them. Germline V lookup: CDR1 KGHSH, CDR2 LQKENI. The CDR3 DNA reads TGTGCCAGCTCGGGAACAAGCAGGGTTTCTATGAGCTCCTACGAGCAGTACTTC. It encodes CASSGTSRVSMSSYEQYF.

This clone occurred many times. The chain joins TRBV5-1 to TRBJ2-1; 11 bases are a match to TRBD2. V dropped 5 bases and J dropped 6; count of bases not matched to a gene: 4. The CDR3 covers 14 residues. Per the germline V gene, CDR1 is SGHRS and CDR2 is YFSETQ. CDR3 nucleotides: TGCGCCAGCAGACCGGGACTAGCGGTCAATGAGCAGTTCTTC. Its protein is CASRPGLAVNEQFF.

This clone appeared once. As DNA, the CDR3 is TGTGCCACCACAATTACGGCGGGGGGCGAGCAGTACTTC. This translates into CATTITAGGEQYF. The chain carries TRBV19 and TRBJ2-7; 8 bases agree with TRBD2. Per germline, CDR1 LNHDA and CDR2 SQIVND (reference sequence). This CDR3 has 13 residues. Trimming removed 10 bases from V and 6 bases from J; junction bases left unmatched: 11.

The chain uses TRBV5-1 and TRBJ1-1; no reliable D call. The V gene lost 0 bases and the J gene lost 1 base, with 10 bases spanning the gap. The CDR3 is 15 residues long. The germline gives CDR1 SGHRS, CDR2 YFSETQ. The CDR3 protein is CASSLAGNPNTEAFF. The DNA of the CDR3 is TGCGCCAGCAGCTTGGCGGGTAATCCGAACACTGAAGCTTTCTTT.

This rearrangement joins TRBV19 to TRBJ1-1; TRBD1 matches at 7 bases. The J segment lost 5 bases and the V segment lost 8 bases, leaving 8 bases of the junction unmatched. Germline V gene lookup returns CDR1 LNHDA and CDR2 SQIVND (reference sequence). This CDR3 is built from 13 residues. Here the CDR3 DNA reads TGTGCCAGTCTCGGACAGGTCTTAACTGAAGCTTTCTTT. Protein sequence: CASLGQVLTEAFF.

This chain links TRBV5-6 with TRBJ1-2; D remains unclear. V was clipped by 0 bases and J by 8 bases, with 8 bases between them. The CDR3 loop spans 12 amino acids. Germline lookup yields CDR1 SGHDT and CDR2 YYEEEE. The CDR3 is CASSLVELGYTF. In nucleotides, the CDR3 is TGTGCCAGCAGCTTGGTAGAGCTCGGCTACACCTTC.

The rearrangement links TRBV2 to TRBJ2-7; 7 nucleotides align to TRBD1. The CDR3 covers 15 residues. Trimming cost V 3 bases and J 5 bases; bases outside gene matches: 10. Germline-derived CDR1 and CDR2 are SNHLY and FYNNEI. The CDR3 sequence is CASSDGQALAHEQYF. Written as DNA, the CDR3 is TGTGCCAGCAGTGACGGACAGGCCCTTGCCCACGAGCAGTACTTC.

This clone occurred once. The J gene is TRBJ1-4, the V gene TRBV29-1; TRBD1 matches at 8 bases. The J segment lost 6 bases and the V segment lost 1 base, leaving 1 base of the junction unmatched. Germline CDR1 is SQVTM and CDR2 is ANQGSEA. The CDR3 is made up of 13 amino acids. CDR3 loop: CSVEGTGYEKLFF. The CDR3 nucleotides are TGCAGCGTTGAAGGGACAGGGTATGAAAAACTGTTTTTT.